This TCR beta chain was captured by sequencing in a study of coeliac disease. Study results and limitations: TRB repertoires were largely private, with most amino acid sequences found in only one sample. Unbiased detection of gliadin-specific T cells was judged not feasible with this approach.

To note about this clone: Its antigen is still unknown.

TCRdb's table, derived via immunoSEQ multiplex PCR, lists solely in-frame clones and lacks some. The sample records about 1,400 clones, 87% being singletons. This receptor was identified in a woman under 30 with active celiac disease. The specimen sequenced was lymphocytes from the gut lamina propria.

For the CDR3, the DNA is TGCGCCAGCAGCTTGCTGGGACAGGGTTTTACAGATACGCAGTATTTT. Translated: CASSLLGQGFTDTQYF. The chain couples TRBV5-1 to TRBJ2-3; 9 nucleotides match TRBD1. In germline, CDR1 is SGHRS, CDR2 YFSETQ. The CDR3 is 16 amino acids. With 1 base clipped from V and 3 bases from J, the junction kept 6 bases outside the gene matches.